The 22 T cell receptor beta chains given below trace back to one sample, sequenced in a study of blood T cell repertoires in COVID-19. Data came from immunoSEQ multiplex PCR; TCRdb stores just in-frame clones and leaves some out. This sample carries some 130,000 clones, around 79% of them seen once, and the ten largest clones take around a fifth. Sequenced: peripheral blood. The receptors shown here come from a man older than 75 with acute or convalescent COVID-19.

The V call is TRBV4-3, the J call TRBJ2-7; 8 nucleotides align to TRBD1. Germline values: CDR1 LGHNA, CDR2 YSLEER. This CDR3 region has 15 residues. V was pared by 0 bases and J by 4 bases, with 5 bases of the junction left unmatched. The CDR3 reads CASSQDPGQAYEQYF. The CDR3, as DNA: TGCGCCAGCAGCCAAGATCCGGGACAGGCATACGAGCAGTACTTC.

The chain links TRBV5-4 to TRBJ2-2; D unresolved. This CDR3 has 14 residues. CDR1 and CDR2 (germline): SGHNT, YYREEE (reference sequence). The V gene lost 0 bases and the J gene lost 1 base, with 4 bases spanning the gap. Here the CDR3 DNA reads TGTGCCAGCAGCTTGGACAAGAACACCGGGGAGCTGTTTTTT. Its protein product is CASSLDKNTGELFF.

As DNA, the CDR3 is TGCGCCAGCAGCTTGGCCAGGGGGGCCTACGAGCAGTACTTC. Encoded protein: CASSLARGAYEQYF. The rearrangement links TRBV5-1 to TRBJ2-7; D is perhaps TRBD1 (7 bases). Deletions cut 0 bases from V and 2 bases from J, with 9 bases between. The CDR3 consists of 14 residues. The germline gives CDR1 SGHRS, CDR2 YFSETQ. Looking up the rest from reference TRBV5-1 and TRBJ2-7 gives the full variable domain: KAGVTQTPRYLIKTRGQQVTLSCSPISGHRSVSWYQQTPGQGLQFLFEYFSETQRNKGNFPGRFSGRQFSNSRSEMNVSTLELGDSALYLCASSLARGAYEQYFGPGTRLTVT.

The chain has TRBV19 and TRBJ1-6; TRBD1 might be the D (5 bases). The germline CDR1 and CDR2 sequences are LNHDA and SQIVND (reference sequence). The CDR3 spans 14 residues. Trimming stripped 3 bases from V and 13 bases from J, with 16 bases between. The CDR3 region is CASSMDKGSRPLHF. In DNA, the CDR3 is TGTGCCAGTAGTATGGACAAAGGCTCGAGGCCCCTCCACTTT.

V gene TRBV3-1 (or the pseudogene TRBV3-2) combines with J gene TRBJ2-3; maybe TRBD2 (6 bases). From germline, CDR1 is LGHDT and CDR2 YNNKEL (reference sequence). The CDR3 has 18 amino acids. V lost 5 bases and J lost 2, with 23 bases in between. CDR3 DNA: TGTGCCAGCAGCGATAAAAGGCTTCGGGGACTTCCCACAGATACGCAGTATTTT. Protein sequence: CASSDKRLRGLPTDTQYF.

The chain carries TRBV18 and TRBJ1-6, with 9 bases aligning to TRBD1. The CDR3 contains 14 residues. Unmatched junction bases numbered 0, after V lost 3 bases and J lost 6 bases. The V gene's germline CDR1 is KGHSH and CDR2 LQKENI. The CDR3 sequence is CASSPGQGNSPLHF. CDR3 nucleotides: TGTGCCAGCTCACCGGGACAGGGTAATTCACCCCTCCACTTT.

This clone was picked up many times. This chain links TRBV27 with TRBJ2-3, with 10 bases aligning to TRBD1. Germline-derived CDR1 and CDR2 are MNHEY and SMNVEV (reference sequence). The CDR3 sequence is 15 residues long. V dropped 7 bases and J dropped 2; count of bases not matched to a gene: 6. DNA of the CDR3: TGTGCCAGCACCAGGACAGGGGGGGACACAGATACGCAGTATTTT. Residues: CASTRTGGDTDTQYF.

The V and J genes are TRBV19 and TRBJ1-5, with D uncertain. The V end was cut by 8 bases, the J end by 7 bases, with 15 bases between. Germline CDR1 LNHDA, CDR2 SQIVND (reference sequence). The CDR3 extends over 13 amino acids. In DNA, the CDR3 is TGTGCCAGTGGGCTGCTGGCAAGGCAGCCCCAGCATTTT. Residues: CASGLLARQPQHF.

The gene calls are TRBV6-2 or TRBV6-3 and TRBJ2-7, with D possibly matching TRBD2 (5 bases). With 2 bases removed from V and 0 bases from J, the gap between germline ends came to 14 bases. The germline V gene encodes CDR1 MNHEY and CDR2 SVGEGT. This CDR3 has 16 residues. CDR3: CASSYILSGNSYEQYF. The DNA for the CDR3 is TGTGCCAGCAGTTACATCCTCTCCGGGAACTCCTACGAGCAGTACTTC.

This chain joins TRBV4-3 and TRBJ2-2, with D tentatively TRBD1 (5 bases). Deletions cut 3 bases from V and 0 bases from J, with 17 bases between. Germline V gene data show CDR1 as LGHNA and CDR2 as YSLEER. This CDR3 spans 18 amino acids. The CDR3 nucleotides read TGCGCCAGCAGCCAGCAGCCCCCAGGGTTCGCGAACACCGGGGAGCTGTTTTTT. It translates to CASSQQPPGFANTGELFF.

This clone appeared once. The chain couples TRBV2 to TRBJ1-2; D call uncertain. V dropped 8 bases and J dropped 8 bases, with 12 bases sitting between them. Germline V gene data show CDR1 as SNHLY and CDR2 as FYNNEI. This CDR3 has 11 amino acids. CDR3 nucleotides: TGTGCCAGCGCTTACGCGGGAGGCTACACCTTC. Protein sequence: CASAYAGGYTF. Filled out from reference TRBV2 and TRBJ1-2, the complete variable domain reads EPEVTQTPSHQVTQMGQEVILRCVPISNHLYFYWYRQILGQKVEFLVSFYNNEISEKSEIFDDQFSVERPDGSNFTLKIRSTKLEDSAMYFCASAYAGGYTFGSGTRLTVV.

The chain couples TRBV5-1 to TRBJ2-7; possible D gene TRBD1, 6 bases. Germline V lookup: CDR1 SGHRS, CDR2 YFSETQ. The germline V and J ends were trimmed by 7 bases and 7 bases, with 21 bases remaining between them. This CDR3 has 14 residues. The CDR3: CASGSTDRPGEQYF. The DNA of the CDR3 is TGCGCCAGCGGATCTACCGACAGGCCGGGGGAGCAGTACTTC. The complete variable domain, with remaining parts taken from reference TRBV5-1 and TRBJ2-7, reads KAGVTQTPRYLIKTRGQQVTLSCSPISGHRSVSWYQQTPGQGLQFLFEYFSETQRNKGNFPGRFSGRQFSNSRSEMNVSTLELGDSALYLCASGSTDRPGEQYFGPGTRLTVT.

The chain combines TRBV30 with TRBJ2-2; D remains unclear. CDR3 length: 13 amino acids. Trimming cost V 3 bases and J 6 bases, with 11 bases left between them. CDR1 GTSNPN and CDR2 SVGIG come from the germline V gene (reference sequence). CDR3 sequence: CAWSALSAGELFF. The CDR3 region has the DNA TGTGCCTGGAGCGCCCTCAGCGCCGGGGAGCTGTTTTTT.

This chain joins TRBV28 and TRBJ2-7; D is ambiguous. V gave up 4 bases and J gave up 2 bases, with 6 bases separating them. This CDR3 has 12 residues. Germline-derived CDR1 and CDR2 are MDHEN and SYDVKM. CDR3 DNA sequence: TGTGCCAGCAGTTACAGAACCTACGAGCAGTACTTC. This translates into CASSYRTYEQYF.

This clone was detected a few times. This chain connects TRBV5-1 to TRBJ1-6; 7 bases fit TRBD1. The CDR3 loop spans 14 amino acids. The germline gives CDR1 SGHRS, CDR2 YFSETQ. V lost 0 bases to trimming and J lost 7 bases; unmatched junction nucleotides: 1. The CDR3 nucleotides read TGCGCCAGCAGCTTGGACAGGGGAAATTCACCCCTCCACTTT. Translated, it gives CASSLDRGNSPLHF.

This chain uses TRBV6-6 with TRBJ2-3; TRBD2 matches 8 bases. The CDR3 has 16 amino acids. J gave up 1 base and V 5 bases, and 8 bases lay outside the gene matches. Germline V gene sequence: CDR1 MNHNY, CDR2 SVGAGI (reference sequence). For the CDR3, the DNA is TGTGCCAGCAGTCAGGGACTAGTTGGGGGCACAGATACGCAGTATTTT. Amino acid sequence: CASSQGLVGGTDTQYF.

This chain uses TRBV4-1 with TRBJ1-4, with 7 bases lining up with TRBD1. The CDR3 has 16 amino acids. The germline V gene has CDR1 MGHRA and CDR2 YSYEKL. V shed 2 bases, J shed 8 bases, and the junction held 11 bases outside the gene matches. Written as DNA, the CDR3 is TGCGCCAGCAGCCAACCCTACAGGGGTGTACGGGAAAAACTGTTTTTT. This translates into CASSQPYRGVREKLFF.

The CDR3 reads CASSSQGSTNEKLFF. The CDR3 coding sequence is TGTGCCAGCAGTTCCCAGGGGTCAACTAATGAAAAACTGTTTTTT. The J gene is TRBJ1-4, the V gene TRBV6-5, with D maybe TRBD1 (6 bases). CDR3 length: 15 residues. V was shortened by 4 bases and J by 0 bases, with 9 bases between the two germline ends. CDR1 is MNHEY, CDR2 SVGAGI, per germline.

The CDR3 loop reads CASSLEPTGAGNTIYF. The CDR3 DNA is TGCGCCAGCAGCTTGGAACCAACAGGCGCAGGAAACACCATATATTTT. The chain has TRBV5-1 and TRBJ1-3; tentative D call: TRBD1 (5 bases). This CDR3 has 16 amino acids. The V gene lost 0 bases and the J gene lost 4 bases, with 14 bases spanning the gap. Germline V gives CDR1 SGHRS, CDR2 YFSETQ.

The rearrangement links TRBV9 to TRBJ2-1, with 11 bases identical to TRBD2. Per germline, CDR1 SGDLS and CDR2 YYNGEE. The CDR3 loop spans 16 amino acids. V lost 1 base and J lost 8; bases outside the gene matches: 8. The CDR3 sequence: CASSVLVSGGAYEQFF. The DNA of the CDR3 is TGTGCCAGCAGCGTACTCGTTAGCGGGGGGGCCTATGAGCAGTTCTTC.

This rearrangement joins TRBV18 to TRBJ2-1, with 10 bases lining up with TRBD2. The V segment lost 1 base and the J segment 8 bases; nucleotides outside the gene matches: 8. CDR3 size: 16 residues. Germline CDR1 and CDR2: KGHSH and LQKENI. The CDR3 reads CASSPRLAGVGDEQFF. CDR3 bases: TGTGCCAGCTCACCACGCCTAGCGGGGGTCGGGGATGAGCAGTTCTTC. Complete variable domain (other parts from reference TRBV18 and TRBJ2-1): NAGVMQNPRHLVRRRGQEARLRCSPMKGHSHVYWYRQLPEEGLKFMVYLQKENIIDESGMPKERFSAEFPKEGPSILRIQQVVRGDSAAYFCASSPRLAGVGDEQFFGPGTRLTVL.

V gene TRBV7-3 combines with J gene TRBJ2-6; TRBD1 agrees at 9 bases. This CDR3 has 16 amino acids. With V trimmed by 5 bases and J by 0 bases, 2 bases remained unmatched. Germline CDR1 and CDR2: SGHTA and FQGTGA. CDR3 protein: CASSPGQGSGANVLTF. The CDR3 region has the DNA TGTGCCAGCAGCCCGGGACAGGGCTCTGGGGCCAACGTCCTGACTTTC.